This TCR beta chain was sequenced in a study of cytomegalovirus exposure and HLA in healthy donors. The study's findings and limits: Some TCR beta chains (more than 150 of them) were listed as cytomegalovirus-associated.

The study ran its PCR with 60 Vbeta and 13 Jbeta primers. This table comes from immunoSEQ multiplex PCR, and its TCRdb copy is limited to in-frame clones, with some not included. The sample consists of more than 85,000 clones, roughly 80% of them appearing once. Note on this clone: Its antigen is undetermined.

V was trimmed by 4 bases and J by 5 bases, leaving 17 bases between them. In germline, CDR1 is SQVTM, CDR2 ANQGSEA. The CDR3 spans 14 residues. The specimen was PBMCs. The TCR was taken from a woman in her thirties or forties in good health and CMV-seropositive. V and J are TRBV29-1 and TRBJ2-5, with a weak D call TRBD1 (6 bases). CDR3: CSVGAGAVGETQYF. In DNA, the CDR3 is TGCAGCGTTGGAGCAGGGGCCGTGGGGGAGACCCAGTACTTC.